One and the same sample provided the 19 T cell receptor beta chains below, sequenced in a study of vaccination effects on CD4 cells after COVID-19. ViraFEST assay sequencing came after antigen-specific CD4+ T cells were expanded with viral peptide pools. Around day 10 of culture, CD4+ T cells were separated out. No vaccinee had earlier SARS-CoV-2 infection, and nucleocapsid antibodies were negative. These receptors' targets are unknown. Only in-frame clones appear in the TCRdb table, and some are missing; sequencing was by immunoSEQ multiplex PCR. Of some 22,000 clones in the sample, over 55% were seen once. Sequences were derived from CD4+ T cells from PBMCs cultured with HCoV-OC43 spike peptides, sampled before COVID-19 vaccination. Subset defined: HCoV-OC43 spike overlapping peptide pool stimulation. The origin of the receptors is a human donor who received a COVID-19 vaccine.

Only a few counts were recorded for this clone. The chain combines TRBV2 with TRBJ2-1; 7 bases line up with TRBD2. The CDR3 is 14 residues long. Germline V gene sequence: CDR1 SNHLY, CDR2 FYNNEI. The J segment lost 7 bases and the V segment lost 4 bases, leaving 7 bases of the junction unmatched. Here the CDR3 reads CASSGLAEKNEQFF. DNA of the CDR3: TGTGCCAGCAGTGGCCTAGCGGAGAAGAATGAGCAGTTCTTC.

CDR3 bases: TGTGCCAGCAGTTTCTCGAGGGGAAATGAGCAGTTCTTC. It yields the protein CASSFSRGNEQFF. The chain recombines TRBV27 with TRBJ2-1; D assignment may be TRBD1 or TRBD2 (5 bases each). Trimming pared 3 bases from V and 7 bases from J, leaving 10 bases between. The CDR3 consists of 13 residues. CDR1 MNHEY and CDR2 SMNVEV come from the germline V gene (reference sequence).

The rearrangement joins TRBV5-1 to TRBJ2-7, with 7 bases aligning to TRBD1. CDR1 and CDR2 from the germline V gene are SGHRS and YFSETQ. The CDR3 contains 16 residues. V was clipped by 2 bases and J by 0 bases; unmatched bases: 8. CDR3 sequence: CASSFTRTGSSYEQYF. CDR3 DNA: TGCGCCAGCAGCTTTACTAGGACAGGATCCTCCTACGAGCAGTACTTC. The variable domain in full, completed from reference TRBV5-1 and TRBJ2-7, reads KAGVTQTPRYLIKTRGQQVTLSCSPISGHRSVSWYQQTPGQGLQFLFEYFSETQRNKGNFPGRFSGRQFSNSRSEMNVSTLELGDSALYLCASSFTRTGSSYEQYFGPGTRLTVT.

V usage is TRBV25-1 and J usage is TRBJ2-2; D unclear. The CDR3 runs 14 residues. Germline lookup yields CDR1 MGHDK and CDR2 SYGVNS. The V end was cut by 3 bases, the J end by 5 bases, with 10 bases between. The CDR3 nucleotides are TGTGCCAGCAGTGACCCGAGTGGGACCGGGGAGCTGTTTTTT. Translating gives CASSDPSGTGELFF.

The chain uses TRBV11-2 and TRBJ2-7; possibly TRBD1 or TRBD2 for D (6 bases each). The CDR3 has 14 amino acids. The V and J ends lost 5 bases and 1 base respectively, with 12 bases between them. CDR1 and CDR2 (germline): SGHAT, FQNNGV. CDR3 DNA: TGTGCCAGCAGCCACGGGGGCCGGTCCTACGAGCAGTACTTC. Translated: CASSHGGRSYEQYF.

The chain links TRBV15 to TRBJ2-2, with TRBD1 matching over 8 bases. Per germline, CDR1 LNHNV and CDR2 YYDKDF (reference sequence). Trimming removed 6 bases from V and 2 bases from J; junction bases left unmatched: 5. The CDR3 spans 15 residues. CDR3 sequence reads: CATRKGQGNTGELFF. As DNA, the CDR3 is TGTGCCACCAGAAAAGGACAGGGAAACACCGGGGAGCTGTTTTTT. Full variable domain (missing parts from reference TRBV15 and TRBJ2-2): DAMVIQNPRYQVTQFGKPVTLSCSQTLNHNVMYWYQQKSSQAPKLLFHYYDKDFNNEADTPDNFQSRRPNTSFCFLDIRSPGLGDTAMYLCATRKGQGNTGELFFGEGSRLTVL.

CDR3 amino acids: CASNEPGTGSYEQYF. In nucleotides, the CDR3 is TGCGCCAGCAACGAACCCGGGACAGGCTCCTACGAGCAGTACTTC. The rearrangement links TRBV10-2 to TRBJ2-7; 8 bases fit TRBD1. The germline V gene encodes CDR1 WSHSY and CDR2 SAAADI. CDR3 length: 15 residues. The V and J ends lost 7 bases and 0 bases, in that order; junction bases with no gene match: 8.

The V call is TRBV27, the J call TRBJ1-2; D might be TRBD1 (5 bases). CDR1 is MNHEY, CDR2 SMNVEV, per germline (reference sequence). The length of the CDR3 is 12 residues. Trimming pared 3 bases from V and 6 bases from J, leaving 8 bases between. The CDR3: CASSLSGDGYTF. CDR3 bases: TGTGCCAGCAGTTTGTCGGGGGATGGCTACACCTTC.

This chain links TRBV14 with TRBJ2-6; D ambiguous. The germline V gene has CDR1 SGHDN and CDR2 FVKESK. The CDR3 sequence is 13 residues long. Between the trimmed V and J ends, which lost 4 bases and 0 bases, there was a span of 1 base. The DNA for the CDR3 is TGTGCCAGCAGCCTCTCTGGGGCCAACGTCCTGACTTTC. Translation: CASSLSGANVLTF.

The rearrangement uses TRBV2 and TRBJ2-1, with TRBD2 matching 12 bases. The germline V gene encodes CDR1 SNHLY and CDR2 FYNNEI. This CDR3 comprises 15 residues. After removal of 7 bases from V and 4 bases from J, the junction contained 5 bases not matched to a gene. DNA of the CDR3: TGTGCCAGCACCATGACTAGCGGGGGATACAATGAGCAGTTCTTC. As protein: CASTMTSGGYNEQFF.

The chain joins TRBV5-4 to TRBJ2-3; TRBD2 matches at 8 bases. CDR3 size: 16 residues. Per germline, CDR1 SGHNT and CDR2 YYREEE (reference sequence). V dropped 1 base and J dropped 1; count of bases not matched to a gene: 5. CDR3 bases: TGTGCCAGCAGCTTGAGAGCGGGAGCCGGCACAGATACGCAGTATTTT. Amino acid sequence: CASSLRAGAGTDTQYF.

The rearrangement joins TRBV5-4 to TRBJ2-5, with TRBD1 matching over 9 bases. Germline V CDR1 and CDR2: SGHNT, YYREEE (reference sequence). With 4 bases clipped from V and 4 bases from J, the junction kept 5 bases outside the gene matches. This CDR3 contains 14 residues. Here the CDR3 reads CASSLQGATETQYF. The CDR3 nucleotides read TGTGCCAGCAGCCTACAGGGGGCAACAGAGACCCAGTACTTC.

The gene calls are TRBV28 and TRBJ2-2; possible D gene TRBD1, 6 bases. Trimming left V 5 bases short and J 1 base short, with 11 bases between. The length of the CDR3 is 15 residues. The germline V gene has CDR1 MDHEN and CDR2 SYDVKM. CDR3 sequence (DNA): TGTGCCAGCAGTCCCTTGGACAGGAACACCGGGGAGCTGTTTTTT. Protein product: CASSPLDRNTGELFF.

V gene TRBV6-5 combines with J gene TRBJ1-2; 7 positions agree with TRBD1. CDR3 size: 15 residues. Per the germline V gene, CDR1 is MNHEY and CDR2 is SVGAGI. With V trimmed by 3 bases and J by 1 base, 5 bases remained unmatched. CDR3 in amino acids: CASSYSGTVNYGYTF. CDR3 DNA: TGTGCCAGCAGTTATTCCGGGACAGTTAACTATGGCTACACCTTC.

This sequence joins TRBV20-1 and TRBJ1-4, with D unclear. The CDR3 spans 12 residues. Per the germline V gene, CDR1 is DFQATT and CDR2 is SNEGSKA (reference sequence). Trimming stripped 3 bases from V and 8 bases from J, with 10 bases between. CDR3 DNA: TGCAGTGCTAGTGGGGAGGAGGAAAAACTGTTTTTT. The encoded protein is CSASGEEEKLFF.

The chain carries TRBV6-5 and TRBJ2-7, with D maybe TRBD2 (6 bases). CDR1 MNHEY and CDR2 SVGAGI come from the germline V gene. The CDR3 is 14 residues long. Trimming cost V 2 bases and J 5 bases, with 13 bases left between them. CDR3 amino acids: CASSYLGGSDEQYF. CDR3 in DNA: TGTGCCAGCAGTTACCTCGGAGGGAGTGACGAGCAGTACTTC.

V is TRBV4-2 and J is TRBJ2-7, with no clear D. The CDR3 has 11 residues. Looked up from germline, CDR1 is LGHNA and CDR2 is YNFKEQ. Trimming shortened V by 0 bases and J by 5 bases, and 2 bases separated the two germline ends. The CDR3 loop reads CASSQENEQYF. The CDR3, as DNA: TGTGCCAGCAGCCAAGAAAACGAGCAGTACTTC.

The DNA for the CDR3 is TGTGCCAGCAGTTCCCAGACAGGGGGCGGCTACGAGCAGTACTTC. Amino acids: CASSSQTGGGYEQYF. The J gene is TRBJ2-7, the V gene TRBV6-5; 10 positions agree with TRBD1. This CDR3 comprises 15 residues. J was trimmed by 3 bases and V by 4 bases; bases with no gene match: 6. Germline V gene data show CDR1 as MNHEY and CDR2 as SVGAGI.

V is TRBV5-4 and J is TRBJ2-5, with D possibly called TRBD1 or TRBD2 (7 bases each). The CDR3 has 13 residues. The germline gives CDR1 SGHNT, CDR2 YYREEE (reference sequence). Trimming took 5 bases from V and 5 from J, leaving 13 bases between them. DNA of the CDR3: TGTGCCAGCAGTTCCCAGGGGGGGGAGACCCAGTACTTC. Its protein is CASSSQGGETQYF.